This paragraph covers one TCR beta chain sequence. No antigen is known for it. Method: immunoSEQ multiplex PCR; TCRdb's copy keeps in-frame clones and lacks some. The repertoire holds tens of thousands of clones, with roughly 84% as singletons. Documented time point: week 11, during vaccination. The investigators gave 300 ug of mutant IDH1 20-mer peptide in each vaccine dose, together with topical imiquimod. New WHO grade 3 or 4 IDH1-mutant, ATRX-lost astrocytomas were present in all donors. These data are taken from a study of a mutant IDH1 vaccine in newly diagnosed glioma. The study's findings and limits: Changes in top peripheral clonotypes did not appear linked to pseudoprogression. 93.3% of patients showed vaccine-induced immune responses across multiple MHC alleles.

This CDR3 region has 15 residues. J was trimmed by 3 bases and V by 6 bases; bases with no gene match: 8. Here the sequenced sample was PBMCs, taken from a glioma patient whose treatment included an IDH1 peptide vaccine. The receptor was derived from a man aged 35-49 years with glioma. V and J are TRBV23-1 and TRBJ2-3; 8 bases line up with TRBD1. TRBV23-1 is sorted into the ORF group, with uncertain function. CDR3 in amino acids: CASRTRDRRTDTQYF. CDR3 DNA sequence: TGCGCCAGCAGAACTCGGGACAGGAGAACAGATACGCAGTATTTT.